Shown below are 32 T cell receptor beta chains from a single sample sequenced in a study of T cells in Graves' hyperthyroidism and ophthalmopathy. TCR beta CDR3 regions were amplified from RNA transcripts. The HTBI primer set served for first-round RT-PCR of the TCR CDR3. TCRdb passed the multiplex PCR reads through MiXCR, listing each CDR3 protein once. The sample records hundreds of thousands of distinct CDR3 sequences, about 15% being singletons. Sequencing was performed on blood. The receptors come from a woman younger than 35 with Graves' hyperthyroidism.

This clonotype was seen a handful of times. The chain uses TRBV9 and TRBJ1-2, with a weak D call TRBD1 (5 bases). The germline gives CDR1 SGDLS, CDR2 YYNGEE. V was pared by 4 bases and J by 5 bases, with 18 bases between. CDR3 size: 15 residues. CDR3: CASSLSGGVSYGYTF. The CDR3 DNA follows: TGTGCCAGCAGCCTCTCTGGGGGGGTGAGTTATGGCTACACCTTC.

The chain has TRBV28 and TRBJ2-5, with TRBD2 identical over 10 bases. Germline CDR1 and CDR2: MDHEN and SYDVKM. CDR3 length: 16 residues. V was clipped by 6 bases and J by 2 bases; unmatched bases: 9. The CDR3 loop reads CASSPLAGVPQETQYF. CDR3 DNA: TGTGCCAGCAGCCCTCTAGCGGGGGTACCTCAAGAGACCCAGTACTTC.

This clonotype was observed at least ten times. The V and J genes are TRBV28 and TRBJ2-1, with a possible D match to TRBD2 (6 bases). Germline V gene lookup returns CDR1 MDHEN and CDR2 SYDVKM. V lost 3 bases and J 6 bases, leaving 15 bases between the germline ends. The CDR3 runs 15 residues. The DNA for the CDR3 is TGTGCCAGCAGTTTTAGATATGGGGGAGGCAATGAGCAGTTCTTC. Translation gives CASSFRYGGGNEQFF.

The rearrangement uses TRBV18 and TRBJ1-2, with D maybe TRBD1 (6 bases). Looked up from germline, CDR1 is KGHSH and CDR2 is LQKENI. The CDR3 is 16 amino acids. Trimming removed 4 bases from V and 13 bases from J, with 28 bases in between. In DNA form, the CDR3 reads TGTGCCAGCTCACTTCGAACGGGGGGGGCAGCGTCGGTGAGCACCTTC. Its translation: CASSLRTGGAASVSTF. The complete variable domain, with remaining parts taken from reference TRBV18 and TRBJ1-2, reads NAGVMQNPRHLVRRRGQEARLRCSPMKGHSHVYWYRQLPEEGLKFMVYLQKENIIDESGMPKERFSAEFPKEGPSILRIQQVVRGDSAAYFCASSLRTGGAASVSTFGSGTRLTVV.

This clonotype was counted between two and nine times. V usage is TRBV4-3 and J usage is TRBJ1-3; the D gene is possibly TRBD1 (5 bases). The V end was cut by 4 bases, the J end by 4 bases, with 11 bases between. The germline gives CDR1 LGHNA, CDR2 YSLEER. This CDR3 spans 14 amino acids. The CDR3 sequence: CASSRSGRGNTIYF. As DNA, the CDR3 is TGCGCCAGCAGCCGGTCGGGGCGGGGAAACACCATATATTTT.

This chain connects TRBV27 to TRBJ1-5; D is uncertain. The CDR3 extends over 13 amino acids. Trimming left V 4 bases short and J 7 bases short, with 11 bases between. The germline CDR1 and CDR2 sequences are MNHEY and SMNVEV (reference sequence). CDR3 in DNA: TGTGCCAGCAGTTCCCAATCGGGCCAGCCCCAGCATTTT. It codes for CASSSQSGQPQHF.

Ten or more counts support this clonotype. The gene calls are TRBV30 and TRBJ2-2; D possibly corresponds to TRBD2 (6 bases). In germline, CDR1 is GTSNPN, CDR2 SVGIG (reference sequence). The CDR3 is 14 residues long. Between the trimmed V and J ends, which lost 7 bases and 3 bases, there was a span of 15 bases. CDR3 residues: CALRRWGDTGELFF. The CDR3, as DNA: TGTGCCTTGCGGCGGTGGGGGGACACCGGGGAGCTGTTTTTT.

The chain couples TRBV18 to TRBJ2-2; D ambiguous. The ends were cut back, 3 bases at V and 8 bases at J, with 16 bases in the middle. The length of the CDR3 is 15 residues. Germline V gene data show CDR1 as KGHSH and CDR2 as LQKENI. DNA of the CDR3: TGTGCCAGCTCACCCGTCGTCTCCTTGTCGGGGGAGCTGTTTTTT. This sequence encodes CASSPVVSLSGELFF.

This clonotype was detected ten times or more. CDR3 loop: CASRDRGRGSSYNEQFF. The CDR3 DNA follows: TGTGCCAGCCGGGACAGGGGCAGGGGGAGCTCCTACAATGAGCAGTTCTTC. The chain uses TRBV12-3 or TRBV12-4 and TRBJ2-1; 10 nucleotides align to TRBD1. The CDR3 totals 17 residues. With V trimmed by 8 bases and J by 0 bases, 10 bases remained unmatched.

This clonotype came up a few times. This sequence joins TRBV6-1 and TRBJ1-2, with D possibly TRBD1 on 5 matching bases. The CDR3 totals 13 residues. Germline V gene sequence: CDR1 MNHNS, CDR2 SASEGT. Trimming took 9 bases from V and 4 from J, leaving 15 bases between them. The CDR3 DNA follows: TGTGCCAGTACATACGGGACCTCCTATGGCTACACCTTC. It is translated as CASTYGTSYGYTF.

This clonotype was detected only once. V and J are TRBV12-3 or TRBV12-4 and TRBJ1-1, with 9 bases identical to TRBD1. Trimming cost V 6 bases and J 3 bases; bases outside gene matches: 2. The CDR3 loop spans 13 amino acids. The CDR3 DNA is TGTGCCAGCAGACGGACAGGGGACACTGAAGCTTTCTTT. Its translation: CASRRTGDTEAFF.

In this sample, this clonotype turned up a few times. The rearrangement joins TRBV6-1 to TRBJ1-6, with TRBD1 matching 8 bases. This CDR3 region has 15 residues. V trimming: 6 bases; J trimming: 4 bases; junction bases outside the gene matches: 5. Germline lookup yields CDR1 MNHNS and CDR2 SASEGT. CDR3 sequence: CASSPDRGYNSPLHF. CDR3 nucleotides: TGTGCCAGCAGCCCCGACAGGGGTTATAATTCACCCCTCCACTTT.

This clonotype was seen more than once but under ten times. This sequence may be a read error, since a much larger clone differs from it by one base. V is TRBV28 and J is TRBJ2-7; the D call may be TRBD1 or TRBD2 (5 bases each). This CDR3 contains 15 residues. Per germline, CDR1 MDHEN and CDR2 SYDVKM. CDR3 sequence reads: CASRGVGASSYEQHF. CDR3 DNA sequence: TGTGCCAGCAGGGGGGTAGGGGCATCGAGCTACGAGCAGCACTTC.

Regarding this clonotype: This sequence may be a read error, since a much larger clone differs from it by one base. V usage is TRBV7-3 and J usage is TRBJ2-7; D call uncertain. CDR1 is SGHTA, CDR2 FQGTGA, per germline. The length of the CDR3 is 12 residues. Between the trimmed V and J ends, which lost 4 bases and 7 bases, there was a span of 11 bases. CDR3 coding DNA: TGTGCCAGCAGCTACGTCGGCCGTGAGCAGTACTTC. Translated: CASSYVGREQYF.

The V and J genes are TRBV6-5 and TRBJ1-5; unclear D gene. Looked up from germline, CDR1 is MNHEY and CDR2 is SVGAGI. The V and J ends lost 6 bases and 3 bases respectively, with 9 bases between them. This CDR3 has 13 residues. CDR3 sequence reads: CASRFTDNQPQHF. The CDR3 DNA reads as TGTGCCAGCAGATTTACTGACAATCAGCCCCAGCATTTT.

This clonotype occurred many times. The chain carries TRBV18 and TRBJ2-3, with 9 bases fitting TRBD1. The J segment lost 3 bases and the V segment lost 6 bases, leaving 10 bases of the junction unmatched. This CDR3 region has 16 residues. Germline V gives CDR1 KGHSH, CDR2 LQKENI. The CDR3 region is CASSLTGTGTTDTQYF. The CDR3 nucleotides read TGTGCCAGCTCTCTCACCGGGACAGGGACAACAGATACGCAGTATTTT.

This clonotype was recorded at least ten times. The V call is TRBV20-1, the J call TRBJ2-7; 10 bases agree with TRBD2. Germline V CDR1 and CDR2: DFQATT, SNEGSKA (reference sequence). The ends lost 1 base at V and 5 bases at J; junction bases unmatched: 8. The CDR3 spans 15 residues. The CDR3 region is CSARGSSGSTHEQYF. The CDR3 DNA is TGCAGTGCTAGAGGTTCTAGCGGGAGCACCCACGAGCAGTACTTC.

This clonotype was seen ten or more times. The chain joins TRBV11-2 to TRBJ2-5; 9 positions match TRBD1. CDR3 length: 17 amino acids. The junction had 12 bases not matched to a gene; V was cut back by 1 base and J by 6 bases. CDR1 is SGHAT, CDR2 FQNNGV, per germline. CDR3 DNA sequence: TGTGCCAGCAGCTTAGGGTACAGGGGGCAGGGAGAAAAGACCCAGTACTTC. This codes for CASSLGYRGQGEKTQYF.

There are a few counts of this clonotype. The chain recombines TRBV19 with TRBJ2-7, with TRBD1 identical over 9 bases. The J segment lost 2 bases and the V segment lost 9 bases, leaving 14 bases of the junction unmatched. The germline V gene encodes CDR1 LNHDA and CDR2 SQIVND (reference sequence). The CDR3 is 16 residues long. CDR3 sequence (DNA): TGTGCCAGCATGCCGGGACAGGGAGGTAGGACCTACGAGCAGTACTTC. It codes for CASMPGQGGRTYEQYF.

The V and J genes are TRBV30 and TRBJ2-1; TRBD2 is a possible D gene (5 bases). V was shortened by 8 bases and J by 8 bases, with 16 bases between the two germline ends. The V gene's germline CDR1 is GTSNPN and CDR2 SVGIG (reference sequence). The CDR3 loop spans 12 amino acids. The CDR3 DNA sequence: TGTGCCGCGTCCCGGGATGAATATGAGCAGTTCTTC. Its translation: CAASRDEYEQFF.

This clonotype has more than one count but fewer than ten. This chain joins TRBV24-1 and TRBJ2-1; D remains ambiguous. The germline V gene has CDR1 KGHDR and CDR2 SFDVKD. Trimming took off 2 bases at V and 12 bases at J, with 13 bases between the two ends. The CDR3 covers 13 residues. CDR3 DNA: TGTGCCACCAGTGATTCTTATCCGCCCGTGCAGTTCTTC. Protein product: CATSDSYPPVQFF.

The J gene is TRBJ2-3, the V gene TRBV4-3, with no clear D. Germline lookup yields CDR1 LGHNA and CDR2 YSLEER. Trimming took 2 bases from V and 0 from J, leaving 9 bases between them. CDR3 length equals 15 residues. CDR3 region: CASSQFRASTDTQYF. The DNA for the CDR3 is TGCGCCAGCAGCCAATTCCGGGCCAGCACAGATACGCAGTATTTT.

V usage is TRBV15 and J usage is TRBJ1-3; no definite D call. Germline V lookup: CDR1 LNHNV, CDR2 YYDKDF (reference sequence). Trimming pared 0 bases from V and 8 bases from J, leaving 11 bases between. The CDR3 contains 14 residues. CDR3 nucleotide sequence: TGTGCCACCAGCAGAGATCGTCAAGGGCACACCATATATTTT. Amino acid sequence: CATSRDRQGHTIYF.

Worth noting for this clonotype: The final CDR3 position lacks the conserved phenylalanine or tryptophan, pointing to a likely read error. This chain links TRBV6-2 or TRBV6-3 with TRBJ2-7; D possibly matches TRBD1 or TRBD2 (5 bases each). The CDR3 covers 14 residues. Germline lookup yields CDR1 MNHEY and CDR2 SVGEGT. V was trimmed by 0 bases and J by 2 bases, leaving 8 bases between them. CDR3 nucleotide sequence: TGTGCCAGCAGTTACTCGGGACGGACCTACGAGCAGTACCTC. It yields the protein CASSYSGRTYEQYL.

The chain couples TRBV7-9 to TRBJ2-2; D is possibly TRBD2 (6 bases). The CDR3 has 15 amino acids. Germline CDR1 is SEHNR and CDR2 is FQNEAQ (reference sequence). The V gene lost 5 bases and the J gene lost 6 bases, with 16 bases spanning the gap. The CDR3 loop is CASSPPSGAPGELFF. CDR3 in DNA: TGTGCCAGCAGCCCACCATCGGGAGCCCCCGGGGAGCTGTTTTTT.

This clonotype was seen many times. The rearrangement joins TRBV11-2 to TRBJ1-1, with D possibly matching TRBD1 (5 bases). Trimming left V 3 bases short and J 1 base short, with 6 bases between. The CDR3 runs 13 residues. Germline CDR1 and CDR2: SGHAT and FQNNGV. CDR3 sequence (DNA): TGTGCCAGCAGCTTTGGACAGAACACTGAAGCTTTCTTT. Amino acid sequence: CASSFGQNTEAFF.

This clonotype was seen only a few times. V is TRBV12-3 or TRBV12-4 and J is TRBJ1-5; D unclear. V was trimmed by 6 bases and J by 2 bases, leaving 17 bases between them. The CDR3 is made up of 16 amino acids. The CDR3 loop is CASSHEALGGNQPQHF. CDR3 coding DNA: TGTGCCAGCAGCCACGAGGCCCTCGGGGGCAATCAGCCCCAGCATTTT.

This clonotype was found a few times. The chain combines TRBV5-1 with TRBJ2-7; TRBD1 agrees at 10 bases. J was trimmed by 3 bases and V by 4 bases; bases with no gene match: 7. The CDR3 spans 15 residues. CDR1 and CDR2 (germline): SGHRS, YFSETQ. Written as DNA, the CDR3 is TGCGCCAGCAGCGGCCCGGGACAGGGGATCTACGAGCAGTACTTC. The encoded protein is CASSGPGQGIYEQYF.

This chain links TRBV19 with TRBJ1-5; no firm D call. V was trimmed by 5 bases and J by 13 bases, leaving 18 bases between them. The germline V gene encodes CDR1 LNHDA and CDR2 SQIVND (reference sequence). This CDR3 is built from 13 residues. The CDR3 reads CASSPRTSDPQHF. CDR3 coding DNA: TGTGCCAGTAGTCCGAGAACATCGGACCCTCAGCATTTT.

This clonotype appeared a few times. The chain joins TRBV10-3 to TRBJ2-7; weak D call: TRBD2 (6 bases). The CDR3 runs to 15 residues. CDR1 is ENHRY and CDR2 is SYGVKD in the germline V gene. V lost 0 bases and J 3 bases, leaving 12 bases between the germline ends. The CDR3 loop is CAISESGGFVYEQYF. For the CDR3, the DNA is TGTGCCATCAGTGAGTCCGGGGGATTCGTCTACGAGCAGTACTTC.

This clonotype has ten or more counts. J is TRBJ1-5 and V is TRBV12-3 or TRBV12-4; 7 bases match TRBD1. This CDR3 is 14 amino acids long. With 6 bases clipped from V and 4 bases from J, the junction kept 6 bases outside the gene matches. This CDR3 reads CASSLSTGNQPQHF. As DNA, the CDR3 is TGTGCCAGCAGCCTCTCGACAGGGAATCAGCCCCAGCATTTT.

This clonotype was counted many times. J is TRBJ1-2 and V is TRBV11-1; D might be TRBD1 (6 bases). Looked up from germline, CDR1 is SGHAT and CDR2 is FQDESV (reference sequence). The CDR3 covers 13 residues. Trimming left V 5 bases short and J 8 bases short, with 15 bases between. The CDR3 sequence is CASSLHQGKGYTF. Written as DNA, the CDR3 is TGTGCCAGCAGCCTTCACCAGGGGAAAGGCTACACCTTC.